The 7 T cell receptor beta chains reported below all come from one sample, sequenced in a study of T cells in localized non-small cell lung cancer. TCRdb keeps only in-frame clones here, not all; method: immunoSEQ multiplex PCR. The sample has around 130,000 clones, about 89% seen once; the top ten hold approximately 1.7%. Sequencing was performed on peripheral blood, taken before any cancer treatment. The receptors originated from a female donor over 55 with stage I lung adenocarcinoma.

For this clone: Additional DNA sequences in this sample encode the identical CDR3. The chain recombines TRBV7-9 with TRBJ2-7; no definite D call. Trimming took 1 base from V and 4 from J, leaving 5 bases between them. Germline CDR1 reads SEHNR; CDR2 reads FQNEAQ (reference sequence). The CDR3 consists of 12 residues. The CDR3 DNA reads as TGTGCCAGCAGCTTAGTTGGATACGAGCAGTACTTC. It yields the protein CASSLVGYEQYF.

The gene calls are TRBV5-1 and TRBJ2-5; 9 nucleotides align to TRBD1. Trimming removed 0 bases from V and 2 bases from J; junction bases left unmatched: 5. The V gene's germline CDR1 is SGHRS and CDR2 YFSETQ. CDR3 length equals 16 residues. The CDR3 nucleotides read TGCGCCAGCAGCTTGGGGGACAGGGCAGGGCAAGAGACCCAGTACTTC. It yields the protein CASSLGDRAGQETQYF.

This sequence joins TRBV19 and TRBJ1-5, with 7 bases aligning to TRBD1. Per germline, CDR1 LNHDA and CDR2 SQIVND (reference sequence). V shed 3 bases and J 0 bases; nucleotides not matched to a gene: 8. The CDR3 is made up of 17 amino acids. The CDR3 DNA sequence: TGTGCCAGTAGTATCCGGGACAGACTTTATAGCAATCAGCCCCAGCATTTT. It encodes CASSIRDRLYSNQPQHF.

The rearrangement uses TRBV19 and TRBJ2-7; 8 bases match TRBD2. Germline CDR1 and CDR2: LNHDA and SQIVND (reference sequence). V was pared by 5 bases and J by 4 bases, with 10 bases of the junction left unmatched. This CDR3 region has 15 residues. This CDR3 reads CASSPSGGRQYEQYF. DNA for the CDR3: TGTGCCAGTAGTCCCTCGGGCGGGAGGCAATACGAGCAGTACTTC.

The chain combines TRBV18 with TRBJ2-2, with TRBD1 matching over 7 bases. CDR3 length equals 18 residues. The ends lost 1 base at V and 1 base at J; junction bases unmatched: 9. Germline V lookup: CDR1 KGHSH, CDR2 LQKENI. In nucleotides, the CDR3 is TGTGCCAGCTCACCACAGTTAGGACAGGCTGGGAACACCGGGGAGCTGTTTTTT. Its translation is CASSPQLGQAGNTGELFF. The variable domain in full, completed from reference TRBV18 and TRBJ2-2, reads NAGVMQNPRHLVRRRGQEARLRCSPMKGHSHVYWYRQLPEEGLKFMVYLQKENIIDESGMPKERFSAEFPKEGPSILRIQQVVRGDSAAYFCASSPQLGQAGNTGELFFGEGSRLTVL.

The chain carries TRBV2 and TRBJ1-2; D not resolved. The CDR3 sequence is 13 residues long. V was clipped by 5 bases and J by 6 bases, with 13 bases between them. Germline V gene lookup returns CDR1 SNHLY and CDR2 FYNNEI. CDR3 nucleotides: TGTGCCAGCAGTTTTAGGTTGGGAAATGGCTACACCTTC. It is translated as CASSFRLGNGYTF.

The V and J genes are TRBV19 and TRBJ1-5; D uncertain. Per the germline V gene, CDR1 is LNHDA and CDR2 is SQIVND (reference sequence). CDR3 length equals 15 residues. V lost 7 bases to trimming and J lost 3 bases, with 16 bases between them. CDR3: CASKKGIRFNQPQHF. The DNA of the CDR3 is TGTGCCAGTAAGAAGGGAATACGGTTCAATCAGCCCCAGCATTTT.